A selection of T cell receptor beta chains follows, all from one sample in a study of beta chain features in type 1 diabetes. Some clones are missing from TCRdb's copy, which holds only in-frame ones; the method was immunoSEQ multiplex PCR. The sample has around 280,000 clones, 15% seen once. Sample: naive CD4+ T cells from blood. The receptors come from a man aged 18 to 35 with type 1 diabetes. Both conserved end residues are part of each CDR3. The D gene is left open where the match is weak. Rows give clone size only sometimes, using once, few, many, or a class for an expanded clone.

clone_size d_call j_call v_call cdr3_nt cdr3_aa
few NA TRBJ2-2 TRBV5-1 TGCGCCAGCAGCTTGGTAGGAGGGCCCGGGGAGCTGTTTTTT CASSLVGGPGELFF
NA TRBD2 TRBJ2-3 TRBV10-3 TGTGCCATCAGTGAGTCGTACGGCGGGAGGAGAGATACGCAGTATTTT CAISESYGGRRDTQYF
few NA TRBJ1-1 TRBV6-5 TGTGCCAGCAGCCTGGGACACGCGAACACTGAAGCTTTCTTT CASSLGHANTEAFF
few TRBD2 TRBJ2-7 TRBV7-2 TGTGCCAGCAGCCGGGGACTAGTTGACGAGCAGTACTTC CASSRGLVDEQYF
NA NA TRBJ1-2 TRBV5-1 TGCGCCAGCAGCCCGGCGACAGAACTCTATGGCTACACCTTC CASSPATELYGYTF
few TRBD2 TRBJ2-7 TRBV5-6 TGTGCCAGCAGCTCGGTCCTAGCGGGATGGAGCTCCTACGAGCAGTACTTC CASSSVLAGWSSYEQYF
NA NA TRBJ2-7 TRBV5-1 TGCGCCAGCCGCCCCCGTGACAGTTCCTACGAGCAGTACTTC CASRPRDSSYEQYF
NA NA TRBJ2-7 TRBV28 TGTGCCAGCAGTTCTCCTTACAGCTCCTACGAGCAGTACTTC CASSSPYSSYEQYF
few NA TRBJ1-1 TRBV7-9 TGTGCCAGCAGCCCGACAGGGAACACTGAAGCTTTCTTT CASSPTGNTEAFF
NA NA TRBJ2-7 TRBV5-4 TGTGCCAGCAGCTTCTTCGGTCTCCACGAGCAGTACTTC CASSFFGLHEQYF
few TRBD1 TRBJ2-7 TRBV19 TGTGCCAGTAGCCGGGACAGACCGGGCGAGCAGTACTTC CASSRDRPGEQYF
NA NA TRBJ2-7 TRBV27 TGTGCCAGCAGTCCGGGTGGGTACTCCTACGAGCAGTACTTC CASSPGGYSYEQYF
NA NA TRBJ2-7 TRBV18 TGTGCCAGCTCACCCGCGGGGGCTGTCATAGAGCAGTACTTC CASSPAGAVIEQYF
NA NA TRBJ2-7 TRBV10-3 TGTGCCATCAGTCCCTCTGGGGGCCTCTACAAGCAGTACTTC CAISPSGGLYKQYF
few NA TRBJ2-6 TRBV28 TGTGCCGCCTCCGGTCTCCCTGGGGCCAACGTCCTGACTTTC CAASGLPGANVLTF
few TRBD2 TRBJ2-7 TRBV15 TGTGCCACCAGCGGGGGTAGCGGGAGGCCCTACGAGCAGTACTTC CATSGGSGRPYEQYF
NA TRBD2 TRBJ2-1 TRBV5-1 TGCGCCAGCAGCTTGGGGGCGGGAGCCTACAATGAGCAGTTCTTC CASSLGAGAYNEQFF
NA TRBD2 TRBJ2-2 TRBV4-1 TGCGCCAGCAGCCAACCGACCCTAGCGGGAGGTCGATCCGGGGAGCTGTTTTTT CASSQPTLAGGRSGELFF
NA NA TRBJ2-5 TRBV5-1 TGCGCCAGCAGCTTGTCGCGGGGGCGGGAAGAGACCCAGTACTTC CASSLSRGREETQYF
NA NA TRBJ2-7 TRBV5-6 TGTGCCAGCAGCTTGGCGTACAGGTGGAACGAGCAGTACTTC CASSLAYRWNEQYF
NA TRBD2 TRBJ2-5 TRBV5-1 TGCGCCAGCAGCTTGGGTCTAGCGGGAGTAGAGACCCAGTACTTC CASSLGLAGVETQYF
NA NA TRBJ2-1 TRBV28 TGTGCCAGCAGTCCCCTCCGGGGGAGCTCCTACAATGAGCAGTTCTTC CASSPLRGSSYNEQFF